The rows below give T cell receptor beta chains drawn from one sample of a study of blood T cell repertoires in COVID-19. The repertoire was sequenced with immunoSEQ multiplex PCR; TCRdb's copy has only in-frame clones and lacks some. The data contain 300,000 to 350,000 clones, approximately 89% of them singletons. The sample consisted of peripheral blood. Receptors originate from a woman aged 60-70 years with COVID-19, enrolled during active disease. Each CDR3 is given with its conserved first and last residue. D genes are given only for firm matches. Rows give clone size only sometimes, using once, few, many, or a class for an expanded clone.

17 | TRBD2 | TRBJ2-3 | NA | TRBV4-1 | TGCGCCAGCAGCCATGGTGGCGGGGGGAGGCCCACAGATACGCAGTATTTT | CASSHGGGGRPTDTQYF
13 | NA | TRBJ2-1 | NA | TRBV5-1 | TGCGCCAGCAGCTTGGCAGGGAACAATGAGCAGTTCTTC | CASSLAGNNEQFF
16 | TRBD2 | TRBJ2-1 | NA | TRBV18 | TGTGCCAGCTCACCACGGACTAGAGGAACCCACAATGAGCAGTTCTTC | CASSPRTRGTHNEQFF
14 | NA | TRBJ1-2 | NA | TRBV15 | TGTGCCACCAGCAGAGTTGGACAGAGCGCGGCAAGCACCTTC | CATSRVGQSAASTF
16 | NA | TRBJ2-3 | NA | TRBV7-7 | TGTGCTAGCAGCCCCACCAGTGGCGGTGTGGCAGATACGCAGTATTTT | CASSPTSGGVADTQYF
15 | TRBD2 | TRBJ2-3 | NA | TRBV5-3 | TGTGCCAGAAGCGCCACTAGCGGGGGACCAGATACGCAGTATTTT | CARSATSGGPDTQYF
15 | TRBD1 | TRBJ1-3 | few | TRBV7-9 | TGTGCCAGCAGCGCAAGACAGGGCGCGGGAAACACCATATATTTT | CASSARQGAGNTIYF
16 | NA | TRBJ1-3 | NA | TRBV18 | TGTGCCAGCTCACCATCTTACGCAGTCTCTGGAAACACCATATATTTT | CASSPSYAVSGNTIYF
15 | NA | TRBJ1-4 | NA | TRBV5-6 | TGTGCCAGCAGCCCAGATGGAGCAACTAATGAAAAACTGTTTTTT | CASSPDGATNEKLFF
13 | NA | TRBJ1-5 | NA | TRBV2 | TGTGCCAGCGGCTGGGGCTGGAGTCAGCCCCAGCATTTT | CASGWGWSQPQHF
14 | NA | TRBJ1-2 | NA | TRBV28 | TGTGCCAGCAGCCCCGGCAGGGGTAACTATGGCTACACCTTC | CASSPGRGNYGYTF
14 | NA | TRBJ2-1 | NA | TRBV7-3 | TGTGCCAGCAGCTTTTCAGGGGCCGAGGCTGAGCAGTTCTTC | CASSFSGAEAEQFF
13 | NA | TRBJ1-6 | NA | TRBV6-1 | TGTGCCAGCAGTGACCACTATAATTCACCCCTCCACTTT | CASSDHYNSPLHF
15 | TRBD1 | TRBJ2-1 | NA | TRBV6-5 | TGTGCCAGCAGAATCGACAGGGGGCCGCTCAATGAGCAGTTCTTC | CASRIDRGPLNEQFF
15 | TRBD1 | TRBJ2-1 | few | TRBV11-3 | TGTGCCAGCAGCCCGGGACAGGGCTCCAACAATGAGCAGTTCTTC | CASSPGQGSNNEQFF
15 | NA | TRBJ1-4 | NA | TRBV5-1 | TGCGCCAGCAGCTTGGGCGTCTCCACTAATGAAAAACTGTTTTTT | CASSLGVSTNEKLFF
15 | NA | TRBJ1-3 | NA | TRBV11-2 | TGTGCCAGCAGCTCTGGCGGGGTGGGGGAAAACACCATATATTTT | CASSSGGVGENTIYF
16 | TRBD1 | TRBJ2-1 | NA | TRBV4-1 | TGCGCCAGCAGCGCTCGACAGGGGGATCGGACGAATGAGCAGTTCTTC | CASSARQGDRTNEQFF
15 | NA | TRBJ2-4 | NA | TRBV12-2 | TGTGCAAGTCGCAGCCGACAGGGAGGCAAAAACATTCAGTACTTC | CASRSRQGGKNIQYF
14 | NA | TRBJ1-2 | NA | TRBV4-1 | TGCGCCAGCAGCCAAGATCAGGGGACCTATGGCTACACCTTC | CASSQDQGTYGYTF
15 | NA | TRBJ2-1 | NA | TRBV7-9 | TGTGCCAGCACCCCGACAGGAAATTCCTACAATGAGCAGTTCTTC | CASTPTGNSYNEQFF
15 | NA | TRBJ1-3 | few | TRBV7-9 | TGTGCCAGCAGCTTAGGAGAGTACTCTGGAAACACCATATATTTT | CASSLGEYSGNTIYF
13 | NA | TRBJ2-3 | NA | TRBV9 | TGTGCCAGCAGCCAGGGGACGTCAGATACGCAGTATTTT | CASSQGTSDTQYF
15 | TRBD1 | TRBJ2-5 | NA | TRBV6-6 | TGTGCCAGCAGTTCCCGGGACAGCCTGAAAGAGACCCAGTACTTC | CASSSRDSLKETQYF
15 | TRBD1 | TRBJ2-2 | NA | TRBV18 | TGTGCCACCAGGCTCCGGGACAGGAACACCGGGGAGCTGTTTTTT | CATRLRDRNTGELFF
18 | TRBD2 | TRBJ2-3 | NA | TRBV7-6 | TGTGCCAGCAGCTTCCCTCCGACTAGCGGGGGGAGCACAGATACGCAGTATTTT | CASSFPPTSGGSTDTQYF
15 | TRBD1 | TRBJ1-1 | NA | TRBV18 | TGTGCCAGCTCGCAACGGACAGGTTTGAACACTGAAGCTTTCTTT | CASSQRTGLNTEAFF
14 | NA | TRBJ1-2 | once | TRBV5-1 | TGCGCCAGCAGCGTTGGACAGAATAACTATGGCTACACCTTC | CASSVGQNNYGYTF
17 | NA | TRBJ1-6 | NA | TRBV5-5 | TGTGCCAGCAGCTTGGCCGACAGCAGCTCCTATAATTCACCCCTCCACTTT | CASSLADSSSYNSPLHF
14 | NA | TRBJ1-2 | NA | TRBV15 | TGTGCCACCAGCAAGACAGCTTCGAACTATGGCTACACCTTC | CATSKTASNYGYTF
17 | TRBD1 | TRBJ1-4 | NA | TRBV7-9 | TGTGCCAGCAGCCCCCCGGTCCAGCGAGGGGGCAGTGAAAAACTGTTTTTT | CASSPPVQRGGSEKLFF
12 | NA | TRBJ1-1 | NA | TRBV28 | TGTGCCAGCAGCCGGGACATCAAAGGGGCTTTCTTT | CASSRDIKGAFF
15 | NA | TRBJ1-1 | few | TRBV6-5 | TGTGCCAGCAGTTACTCCTCAAGAGGTGGCACTGAAGCTTTCTTT | CASSYSSRGGTEAFF
17 | NA | TRBJ1-1 | NA | TRBV7-9 | TGTGCCAGCAGCTTAGAGAGGGTCGGGAGGGTGAACACTGAAGCTTTCTTT | CASSLERVGRVNTEAFF
13 | NA | TRBJ1-2 | NA | TRBV2 | TGTGCCAGCAGCGGGGGGTCCTGGGGCGGCTACACCTTC | CASSGGSWGGYTF
18 | TRBD1 | TRBJ1-3 | NA | TRBV18 | TGTGCCAGCTCACCTTTATCCCAACTTCCGGACAGGGGAAACACCATATATTTT | CASSPLSQLPDRGNTIYF
15 | TRBD1 | TRBJ2-5 | once | TRBV3-1/TRBV3-2 | TGTGCCAGCGAACGGAGACAGGGCCATCAAGAGACCCAGTACTTC | CASERRQGHQETQYF
16 | TRBD2 | TRBJ2-3 | once | TRBV28 | TGTGCCAGCACTCTGAGGAGAGCGGGGGGCACAGATACGCAGTATTTT | CASTLRRAGGTDTQYF
14 | NA | TRBJ1-2 | NA | TRBV3-1/TRBV3-2 | TGTGCCAGCAGCCAAACAGGCCCCGGGTTAGGCTACACCTTC | CASSQTGPGLGYTF
14 | NA | TRBJ1-3 | once | TRBV3-1/TRBV3-2 | TGTGCCAGCAGCCACGGGGGGCCTGGAAACACCATATATTTT | CASSHGGPGNTIYF
15 | TRBD2 | TRBJ2-1 | NA | TRBV3-1/TRBV3-2 | TGTGCCAGCAGCCAAGGGGGCGGGGGGCTACATGAGCAGTTCTTC | CASSQGGGGLHEQFF
13 | NA | TRBJ1-1 | NA | TRBV14 | TGTGCCAGCAGCCTCTCCGTGAACACTGAAGCTTTCTTT | CASSLSVNTEAFF
12 | NA | TRBJ1-6 | NA | TRBV9 | TGTGCCAGCAGCCTACAGAATTCACCCCTCCACTTT | CASSLQNSPLHF
13 | TRBD2 | TRBJ2-1 | NA | TRBV3-1/TRBV3-2 | TGTGCCAGCAGCCCGCGACTAGCAGGTGAGCAGTTCTTC | CASSPRLAGEQFF
15 | TRBD1 | TRBJ1-2 | NA | TRBV19 | TGTGCCAGTACCCACAGGGGGCTGTTCAACTATGGCTACACCTTC | CASTHRGLFNYGYTF
15 | TRBD2 | TRBJ2-5 | once | TRBV15 | TGTGCCACCAGCAGAGTACTAGCGGGGGGGCGGACCCAGTACTTC | CATSRVLAGGRTQYF
13 | TRBD1 | TRBJ1-2 | NA | TRBV7-9 | TGTGCCAGCGGATCCGGGACAGCGAAAGGCTACACCTTC | CASGSGTAKGYTF
16 | TRBD1 | TRBJ1-5 | NA | TRBV6-1 | TGTGCCAGCAGTGATCCCGGGACAGGGAACAATCAGCCCCAGCATTTT | CASSDPGTGNNQPQHF
14 | NA | TRBJ2-2 | NA | TRBV5-1 | TGCGCCAGCAGCTCCGGGGTCGGTGCCGGGGAGCTGTTTTTT | CASSSGVGAGELFF
15 | NA | TRBJ1-1 | NA | TRBV28 | TGTGCCAGCAGTTCCATCCCTCCGGGAAACACTGAAGCTTTCTTT | CASSSIPPGNTEAFF
13 | TRBD1 | TRBJ1-6 | NA | TRBV19 | TGTGCCAGTTCCGACAGGGATAATTCACCCCTCCACTTT | CASSDRDNSPLHF
14 | NA | TRBJ1-1 | NA | TRBV10-2 | TGCGCCAGCAGGTCGGGACACGCGAACACTGAAGCTTTCTTT | CASRSGHANTEAFF
14 | NA | TRBJ2-5 | once | TRBV5-1 | TGCGCCAGCAGCTTAGGAGGGAGGCAAGAGACCCAGTACTTC | CASSLGGRQETQYF
14 | NA | TRBJ2-3 | NA | TRBV5-4 | TGTGCCAGCAGCTTGAGGGGGTCCACAGATACGCAGTATTTT | CASSLRGSTDTQYF